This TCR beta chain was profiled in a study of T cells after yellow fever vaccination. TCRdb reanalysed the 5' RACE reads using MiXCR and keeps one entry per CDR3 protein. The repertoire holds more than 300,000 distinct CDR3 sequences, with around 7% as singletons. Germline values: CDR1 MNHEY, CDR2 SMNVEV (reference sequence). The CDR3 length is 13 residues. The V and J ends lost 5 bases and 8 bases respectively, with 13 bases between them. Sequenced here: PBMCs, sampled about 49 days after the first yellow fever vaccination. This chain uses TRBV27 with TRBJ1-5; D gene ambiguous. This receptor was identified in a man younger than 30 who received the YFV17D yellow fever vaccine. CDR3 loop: CASSRLQWEPQHF. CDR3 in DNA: TGTGCCAGCAGTCGACTCCAGTGGGAGCCCCAGCATTTT.